The T cell receptor beta chain under discussion was sequenced for a study of cytomegalovirus exposure and HLA in healthy donors. Study-wide findings and caveats: Most of the TCR beta V segments (in an earlier analysis) were productive either about 90% or about 30% of the time. Highly shared variants forming one cluster were likely a sequencing artifact. In a later analysis, TCR beta V- and J-gene trimming was associated with a missense DCLRE1C variant.

Primers: 60 Vbeta forward and 13 Jbeta reverse. Profiled with immunoSEQ multiplex PCR; TCRdb holds only in-frame clones, not every one. The sample lists tens of thousands of clones; roughly 80% were seen once. The CDR3 length is 13 residues. Germline V gene lookup returns CDR1 MGHRA and CDR2 YSYEKL. V lost 0 bases, J lost 7 bases, and 9 bases lay in between. Comments on this clone: Its antigen is undetermined.

The chain links TRBV4-1 to TRBJ1-2; D unresolved. The TCR was taken from a girl aged 2 to 10 in good health and CMV-seropositive. The sequencing input was PBMCs. The CDR3 DNA is TGCGCCAGCAGCCAAGAGGGCGCGAGTGGCTACACCTTC. Translating it yields CASSQEGASGYTF.